The clone carrying this TCR beta chain has a handful of counts. Antigen: not known. CDR3 size: 16 residues. J gave up 3 bases and V 4 bases, and 8 bases lay outside the gene matches. Germline loops: CDR1 MNHNS, CDR2 SASEGT. The primer mix had 60 Vbeta and 13 Jbeta primers. Only in-frame clones appear in the TCRdb table, and some are missing; sequencing was by immunoSEQ multiplex PCR. The data contain about 98,000 clones, around 72% of them singletons. This record comes from a study of cytomegalovirus exposure and HLA in healthy donors. About the research overall: Approximately 80 million unique TCRs, all from HLA-typed donors, were included in an early release of the data. Whole-study findings and limits: Trimming of TCR beta V- and J-genes showed a link, identified in a later analysis, to a missense DCLRE1C variant. Most of the TCR beta V segments (in an earlier analysis) were productive either about 87% or about 30% of the time. An apparent linkage of common viral pathogens to several of the most significant clusters emerged in a later analysis.

The sequencing sample was made of PBMCs. The clonotype comes from a male donor in good health and CMV-seronegative. This chain joins TRBV6-1 and TRBJ2-2; 7 bases line up with TRBD2. The CDR3 spells CASSGLAGVYTGELFF. The CDR3 nucleotides are TGTGCCAGCAGTGGTCTGGCGGGAGTGTACACCGGGGAGCTGTTTTTT.